What follows describes a single TCR beta chain. This clone showed up just a few times. This receptor's antigen is unknown. Base qualities are not at hand, and no much larger clone is one base apart. At one collaborating source in Seattle, patients were enrolled during active infection and were followed longitudinally through the course of disease. Each collaborating institution followed its own protocols to collect whole blood in K2EDTA tubes. Collaborator samples were shipped for TCRbeta analysis as frozen whole blood, isolated PBMCs, or DNA extracted from either sample type. TCRbeta CDR3 regions were amplified from genomic DNA using the immunoSEQ Assay, a bias-controlled multiplex PCR. The paper's processing steps were these. Within the assay, amplification of reference gene primers was used to estimate how many nucleated cells each sample contained. To quantify the absolute abundance of each unique TCRbeta CDR3 rearrangement, sequence reads were collapsed and filtered. Productive Simpson clonality was computed per sample as the square root of Simpson's diversity index over productive rearrangements. In TCRdb, the immuneACCESS table is reduced to in-frame sequences with V and J assigned. These tables do not hold every clone; where another copy was compared, an unresolved V gene accounts for under half, and the others remain unexplained. V, J and clone size derive from that table, while D and trimming were established from the DNA sequence. The sample contains some 310,000 clones, roughly 88% of them found a single time. Of the sample, less than 3% is held by the ten largest clones.

Inclusive of the bounding cysteine and phenylalanine, the CDR3 is 14 residues long. Kept here is only the CDR3 DNA, which spans 42 bases and is read in frame from base 1. V is clipped by 3 bases and J by 4 bases, and the sequence between their germline boundaries is 12 bases long. Sequences MRHNA (CDR1) and SNTAGT (CDR2) are obtained from the germline V gene. This record belongs to a study of blood T cell repertoires in COVID-19 (dated by TCRdb to the early 2020s). Regarding the study in general: The collaborator samples originated in the United States, Italy and Spain and spanned the acute and convalescent phases of COVID-19. Subjects who had been exposed to COVID-19, were actively infected with it, or had recovered from it provided the deeply sampled blood TCRbeta repertoires that made up the dataset. The repertoires were released in a freely available public database meant as a resource for research on the immune response to SARS-CoV-2. A de-identified subject ID, COVID-19 status, age in years and sex were almost always included in the sample metadata. The samples were drawn from two sources: the first 160 participants of the ongoing ImmuneRACE study, and 950 to 1,500 subjects contributed by 6 global collaborators. The prospective study material was composed of cDNA or gDNA derived from T cells, B-cell-depleted T cells, or PBMCs. Where HLA class I and class II types were available, the types were taken from metadata supplied by the sample provider, not from assay-based typing. General conclusions and limits of the study: How much clinical and demographic metadata was included differed by source and by participant, and the metadata was provided uncurated.

The source of this sequence is a woman aged 25 to 39 with COVID-19, enrolled during active disease. Sequencing was done on a sample of peripheral blood. The chain is encoded by TRBV6-4 joined to TRBJ1-1, with the identity of the D gene unclear. The DNA sequence is given as TGTGCCAGCAGTGAAAGAGGGTTTAGCACTGAAGCTTTCTTT. This encodes CASSERGFSTEAFF.